This TCR beta chain was retrieved from a study of blood T cell repertoires in COVID-19. V was cut by 3 bases and J by 3 bases, with 14 bases left in between. Germline V lookup: CDR1 DFQATT, CDR2 SNEGSKA (reference sequence). This CDR3 contains 14 residues. Authors' data handling: Nucleated cell number was recorded as an estimate derived from reference gene primer amplification. TCRdb keeps only in-frame clones here, not all; method: immunoSEQ multiplex PCR. D and trimming come from the DNA, and the V and J calls and clone size come from that table. The sample contains roughly 50,000 clones, about 88% of which appear only once.

The TCR originated in an older woman with active COVID-19. V and J are TRBV20-1 and TRBJ1-1; possible D gene TRBD1, 6 bases. The source material was peripheral blood. The CDR3 spells CSASGQSRHTEAFF. CDR3 nucleotide sequence: TGCAGTGCTAGTGGACAGAGCCGGCACACTGAAGCTTTCTTT.